The 24 T cell receptor beta chains reported below all come from one sample, sequenced in a study of patients and donors after allogeneic stem cell transplantation. MiXCR, run by TCRdb on the RT-PCR reads, gives a single entry per CDR3 protein. The repertoire holds 150,000 to 250,000 distinct CDR3 sequences, with roughly two fifths as singletons. The sample comprised blood, either unsorted or a sorted T cell fraction (not recorded which). These TCRs come from a human donor who was either an allogeneic HSCT recipient or a stem cell or donor lymphocyte infusion donor (not recorded which). It is not recorded whose cells these are; they may come from a transplant donor.

This clonotype was observed a single time. This chain uses TRBV24-1 with TRBJ2-5; D unresolved. Germline V gives CDR1 KGHDR, CDR2 SFDVKD. The V gene lost 2 bases and the J gene lost 2 bases, with 8 bases spanning the gap. CDR3 size: 14 residues. CDR3 DNA sequence: TGTGCCACCAGTGATTCAGGCGGACAAGAGACCCAGTACTTC. As protein: CATSDSGGQETQYF.

The CDR3 coding sequence is TGTGCCAGCAGCGCCACTTTTGGCACAGATACGCAGTATTTT. Its translation: CASSATFGTDTQYF. The chain has TRBV9 and TRBJ2-3, with unresolved D. The CDR3 covers 14 residues. V was trimmed by 3 bases and J by 1 base, leaving 9 bases between them. The V gene's germline CDR1 is SGDLS and CDR2 YYNGEE.

The rearrangement uses TRBV3-1 and TRBJ2-2, with D perhaps TRBD1 (6 bases). The CDR3 contains 14 residues. V lost 8 bases, J lost 0 bases, and 10 bases lay in between. Germline values: CDR1 LGHDT, CDR2 YNNKEL (reference sequence). CDR3 in amino acids: CASSGTTNTGELFF. CDR3 DNA: TGTGCCAGCTCCGGGACAACGAACACCGGGGAGCTGTTTTTT.

This clonotype has a handful of counts. The chain employs TRBV29-1 and TRBJ1-1; 7 positions match TRBD1. CDR1 is SQVTM and CDR2 is ANQGSEA in the germline V gene. The junction had 12 bases not matched to a gene; V was cut back by 7 bases and J by 4 bases. The CDR3 is 14 residues long. CDR3 coding DNA: TGCAGCGGTCAGATAGGGGGCAAGGGCACTGAAGCTTTCTTT. This gives the protein CSGQIGGKGTEAFF.

The J gene is TRBJ2-7, the V gene TRBV21-1; the tabulated D call, TRBD2, remains unverified against the DNA. TRBV21-1 is a recognized pseudogene. The CDR3 has 17 amino acids. The CDR3 bases are TGTGCCAGCAGCAAAGATGTAGCGGGACGATTCTCCTACGAGCAGTACTTC. This encodes CASSKDVAGRFSYEQYF.

This clonotype was detected only a few times. CDR3: CASSSAGGSPLHF. The CDR3 nucleotides read TGTGCCAGCAGTTCGGCAGGGGGATCGCCCCTCCACTTT. V gene TRBV12-3 or TRBV12-4 combines with J gene TRBJ1-6; 7 bases line up with TRBD1. The CDR3 has 13 residues. The junction had 7 bases not matched to a gene; V was cut back by 4 bases and J by 13 bases.

This clonotype was picked up a small number of times. The V gene is TRBV7-2, the J gene TRBJ1-4; D call uncertain. The length of the CDR3 is 13 residues. Germline V gene sequence: CDR1 SGHTA, CDR2 FQGNSA. V lost 1 base and J lost 7, with 7 bases in between. The CDR3 spells CASSLVGGEKLFF. The DNA of the CDR3 is TGTGCCAGCAGCTTAGTGGGCGGTGAAAAACTGTTTTTT.

This clonotype has a handful of counts. The V gene is TRBV12-3 or TRBV12-4, the J gene TRBJ1-1; the D is unclear. V gave up 3 bases and J gave up 6 bases, with 14 bases separating them. This CDR3 contains 14 residues. The CDR3 region has the DNA TGTGCCAGCAGTTTGAAATCCTCTTTTGCTGAAGCTTTCTTT. Amino acids: CASSLKSSFAEAFF.

The CDR3 bases are TGTGCTAGTGGTTACGGTAGTCAGTCAGGGAAGGAATCCTACAATGAGCAGTTCTTC. It codes for CASGYGSQSGKESYNEQFF. The J gene is TRBJ2-1, the V gene TRBV12-5; tentative D call: TRBD1 (5 bases). V lost 4 bases, J lost 1 base, and 23 bases lay in between. Per germline, CDR1 LGHNT and CDR2 FRNRAP. CDR3 length equals 19 residues.

This clonotype was counted between two and nine times. The V call is TRBV3-1, the J call TRBJ2-1; D is ambiguous. This CDR3 is 11 amino acids long. The germline V and J ends were trimmed by 2 bases and 9 bases, with 5 bases remaining between them. Germline values: CDR1 LGHDT, CDR2 YNNKEL (reference sequence). The CDR3 DNA reads as TGTGCCAGCAGCCAAAGAGGTGAGCAGTTCTTC. Translating gives CASSQRGEQFF.

V and J are TRBV12-3 or TRBV12-4 and TRBJ2-4, with 11 bases identical to TRBD2. This CDR3 spans 19 amino acids. J was trimmed by 4 bases and V by 2 bases; bases with no gene match: 13. CDR3: CASSLKFWLAGGGKNIQYF. The CDR3 region has the DNA TGTGCCAGCAGTTTAAAATTCTGGCTAGCGGGAGGTGGGAAAAACATTCAGTACTTC.

This chain links TRBV29-1 with TRBJ1-4, with a possible D match to TRBD1 (5 bases). Looked up from germline, CDR1 is SQVTM and CDR2 is ANQGSEA. Trimming took 6 bases from V and 10 from J, leaving 15 bases between them. This CDR3 has 12 residues. The CDR3 loop is CSVTQDNAKLFF. CDR3 sequence (DNA): TGCAGCGTAACTCAGGACAACGCAAAACTGTTTTTT. The variable domain in full, with the rest retrieved from reference TRBV29-1 and TRBJ1-4, is SAVISQKPSRDICQRGTSLTIQCQVDSQVTMMFWYRQQPGQSLTLIATANQGSEATYESGFVIDKFPISRPNLTFSTLTVSNMSPEDSSIYLCSVTQDNAKLFFGSGTQLSVL.

There are a few counts of this clonotype. The rearrangement joins TRBV6-1 to TRBJ1-2; 7 bases agree with TRBD1. The trim removed 6 bases at V and 2 bases at J, leaving 3 bases unmatched. The CDR3 spans 13 residues. CDR1 is MNHNS and CDR2 is SASEGT in the germline V gene. CDR3 sequence: CASSETGNYGYTF. Written as DNA, the CDR3 is TGTGCCAGCAGCGAGACAGGGAACTATGGCTACACCTTC.

V usage is TRBV19 and J usage is TRBJ1-1; D remains unclear. Germline loops: CDR1 LNHDA, CDR2 SQIVND (reference sequence). The CDR3 spans 13 residues. Trimming pared 8 bases from V and 4 bases from J, leaving 14 bases between. Written as DNA, the CDR3 is TGTGCCAGTGGACGACCCGAGGTCACTGAAGCTTTCTTT. Translated: CASGRPEVTEAFF.

The V call is TRBV9, the J call TRBJ1-1; TRBD1 matches at 9 bases. Germline CDR1 reads SGDLS; CDR2 reads YYNGEE. The CDR3 runs to 15 residues. V lost 4 bases and J lost 4; bases outside the gene matches: 8. CDR3 in DNA: TGTGCCAGCAGCCAAGGGACAGGGATCACCACTGAAGCTTTCTTT. Encoded protein: CASSQGTGITTEAFF. The whole variable domain, remainder taken from reference TRBV9 and TRBJ1-1, is DSGVTQTPKHLITATGQRVTLRCSPRSGDLSVYWYQQSLDQGLQFLIQYYNGEERAKGNILERFSAQQFPDLHSELNLSSLELGDSALYFCASSQGTGITTEAFFGQGTRLTVV.

The V and J genes are TRBV12-3 or TRBV12-4 and TRBJ2-3; 8 bases agree with TRBD2. This CDR3 has 14 amino acids. Trimming at V came to 10 bases and at J to 2 bases, leaving 8 bases not matched to a gene. The CDR3 is CAISSGGATDTQYF. In nucleotides, the CDR3 is TGTGCCATCTCCTCGGGAGGGGCCACAGATACGCAGTATTTT.

The chain employs TRBV6-5 and TRBJ1-1, with 7 bases that match TRBD1. CDR1 and CDR2 (germline): MNHEY, SVGAGI. The CDR3 covers 12 residues. J gave up 4 bases and V 7 bases, and 3 bases lay outside the gene matches. CDR3 residues: CASTPGGTEAFF. The CDR3 DNA is TGTGCCAGCACCCCAGGGGGCACTGAAGCTTTCTTT.

The table lists this clonotype with a few counts. V is TRBV5-1 and J is TRBJ1-4; D perhaps matches TRBD1 (5 bases). The ends were cut back, 2 bases at V and 5 bases at J, with 13 bases in the middle. Looked up from germline, CDR1 is SGHRS and CDR2 is YFSETQ. The CDR3 length is 15 residues. The CDR3 nucleotides are TGCGCCAGCAGCTTTGGCGGGGCGAGAAATGAAAAACTGTTTTTT. Translating gives CASSFGGARNEKLFF.

This chain connects TRBV6-1 to TRBJ1-1, with D unclear. With 6 bases removed from V and 8 bases from J, the gap between germline ends came to 13 bases. CDR1 is MNHNS and CDR2 is SASEGT in the germline V gene. The CDR3 is made up of 12 amino acids. CDR3 protein: CASRGWNPEAFF. DNA for the CDR3: TGTGCCAGCAGAGGGTGGAACCCCGAAGCTTTCTTT.

The table lists this clonotype with a few counts. CDR3 in amino acids: CASSLATGALRYEQYF. The DNA for the CDR3 is TGTGCCAGCAGCTTGGCTACAGGGGCTCTCCGCTACGAGCAGTACTTC. The chain uses TRBV5-8 and TRBJ2-7; 7 bases fit TRBD1. Germline V CDR1 and CDR2: SGHTS, YDEGEE. The trim removed 0 bases at V and 3 bases at J, leaving 9 bases unmatched. The CDR3 contains 16 residues.

The V gene is TRBV12-3 or TRBV12-4, the J gene TRBJ2-1, with TRBD2 matching 8 bases. Trimming at V came to 6 bases and at J to 10 bases, leaving 11 bases not matched to a gene. This CDR3 is built from 14 residues. The CDR3 DNA is TGTGCCAGCAGCGGGGCGGGAGGAGGGCTCGAGCAGTTCTTC. This translates into CASSGAGGGLEQFF.

Ten or more counts support this clonotype. The chain has TRBV28 and TRBJ2-7; D not certain. The germline CDR1 and CDR2 sequences are MDHEN and SYDVKM. V was pared by 5 bases and J by 4 bases, with 12 bases between. The CDR3 is 13 residues long. The DNA for the CDR3 is TGTGCCAGCAGTCCCCCCCTAGATTACGAGCAGTACTTC. Its translation: CASSPPLDYEQYF.

The chain links TRBV4-3 to TRBJ2-2; 8 bases match TRBD2. Trimming at V came to 1 base and at J to 7 bases, leaving 11 bases not matched to a gene. There are 17 residues in the CDR3. The germline CDR1 and CDR2 sequences are LGHNA and YSLEER. The CDR3 sequence is CASSQGGGLADIGELFF. As DNA, the CDR3 is TGCGCCAGCAGCCAAGGGGGAGGACTAGCCGATATCGGGGAGCTGTTTTTT.

This chain joins TRBV29-1 and TRBJ1-1, with D possibly matching TRBD1 (5 bases). The CDR3 totals 13 residues. Germline assignment: CDR1 SQVTM and CDR2 ANQGSEA. Trimming shortened V by 4 bases and J by 3 bases, and 12 bases separated the two germline ends. The CDR3 loop is CSVASGYYTEAFF. The CDR3 region has the DNA TGCAGCGTTGCGTCAGGGTATTACACTGAAGCTTTCTTT.